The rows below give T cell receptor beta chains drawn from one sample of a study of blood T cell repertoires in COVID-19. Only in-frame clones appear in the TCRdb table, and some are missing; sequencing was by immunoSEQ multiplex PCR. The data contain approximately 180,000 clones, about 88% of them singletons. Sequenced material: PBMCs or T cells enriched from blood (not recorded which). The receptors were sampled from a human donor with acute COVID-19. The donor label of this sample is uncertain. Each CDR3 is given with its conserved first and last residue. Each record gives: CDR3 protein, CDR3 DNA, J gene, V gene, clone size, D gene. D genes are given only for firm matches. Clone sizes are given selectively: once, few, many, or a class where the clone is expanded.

CDR3aa: CSVVGGLGYTF
CDR3nt: TGCAGCGTTGTGGGGGGTTTGGGCTACACCTTC
j_gene: TRBJ1-2
v_gene: TRBV29-1
abundance: once
d_gene: NA

CDR3aa: CASSKEGLAGSGELFF
CDR3nt: TGTGCCAGCAGCAAGGAAGGACTAGCGGGTTCCGGGGAGCTGTTTTTT
j_gene: TRBJ2-2
v_gene: TRBV11-2
abundance: NA
d_gene: TRBD2

CDR3aa: CASSIASGGANEQFF
CDR3nt: TGTGCCAGTAGTATAGCCAGCGGGGGGGCGAATGAGCAGTTCTTC
j_gene: TRBJ2-1
v_gene: TRBV19
abundance: NA
d_gene: TRBD2

CDR3aa: CASIPRGGVTDTQYF
CDR3nt: TGTGCCAGCATCCCTCGGGGAGGGGTAACAGATACGCAGTATTTT
j_gene: TRBJ2-3
v_gene: TRBV7-9
abundance: NA
d_gene: TRBD2

CDR3aa: CASSGALGNQPQHF
CDR3nt: TGTGCCAGCAGTGGGGCCCTGGGCAATCAGCCCCAGCATTTT
j_gene: TRBJ1-5
v_gene: TRBV2
abundance: NA
d_gene: NA

CDR3aa: CASTADRDYGYTF
CDR3nt: TGTGCCAGTACCGCGGACAGGGACTATGGCTACACCTTC
j_gene: TRBJ1-2
v_gene: TRBV19
abundance: NA
d_gene: TRBD1

CDR3aa: CAISGREGELFF
CDR3nt: TGTGCCATCAGTGGCAGGGAAGGGGAGCTGTTTTTT
j_gene: TRBJ2-2
v_gene: TRBV10-3
abundance: NA
d_gene: NA

CDR3aa: CASRPRGAGNEQFF
CDR3nt: TGTGCCAGCAGGCCTAGGGGCGCCGGGAATGAGCAGTTCTTC
j_gene: TRBJ2-1
v_gene: TRBV5-6
abundance: NA
d_gene: NA

CDR3aa: CASSPPRAGGLRDTQYF
CDR3nt: TGTGCCAGCTCACCACCGAGAGCGGGGGGACTCAGAGATACGCAGTATTTT
j_gene: TRBJ2-3
v_gene: TRBV18
abundance: NA
d_gene: TRBD2

CDR3aa: CASRVDSQETQYF
CDR3nt: TGTGCCAGCAGAGTGGACAGTCAAGAGACCCAGTACTTC
j_gene: TRBJ2-5
v_gene: TRBV7-9
abundance: NA
d_gene: NA

CDR3aa: CASTAQTVRGETQYF
CDR3nt: TGTGCCAGCACCGCTCAGACAGTAAGGGGGGAGACCCAGTACTTC
j_gene: TRBJ2-5
v_gene: TRBV3-1/TRBV3-2
abundance: NA
d_gene: NA

CDR3aa: CASSQMGGANTGELFF
CDR3nt: TGTGCCAGCAGCCAAATGGGGGGGGCGAACACCGGGGAGCTGTTTTTT
j_gene: TRBJ2-2
v_gene: TRBV3-1/TRBV3-2
abundance: NA
d_gene: TRBD2

CDR3aa: CASSFQRGEADTQYF
CDR3nt: TGTGCCAGCAGCTTTCAGCGGGGGGAGGCAGATACGCAGTATTTT
j_gene: TRBJ2-3
v_gene: TRBV5-6
abundance: NA
d_gene: TRBD2

CDR3aa: CASSLPTQRGVGQYF
CDR3nt: TGCGCCAGCAGCCTCCCGACTCAGCGGGGGGTAGGGCAGTATTTT
j_gene: TRBJ2-3
v_gene: TRBV5-1
abundance: NA
d_gene: TRBD2

CDR3aa: CASSSPSRQDYTF
CDR3nt: TGTGCCAGCAGCTCCCCAAGTCGACAAGACTACACCTTC
j_gene: TRBJ1-2
v_gene: TRBV5-4
abundance: few
d_gene: NA

CDR3aa: CASSRQSYGYTF
CDR3nt: TGTGCCAGCAGTCGACAGTCCTATGGCTACACCTTC
j_gene: TRBJ1-2
v_gene: TRBV12-3/TRBV12-4
abundance: few
d_gene: NA

CDR3aa: CASSVEAGGLYGYTF
CDR3nt: TGTGCCAGCAGCGTAGAGGCAGGGGGCCTCTATGGCTACACCTTC
j_gene: TRBJ1-2
v_gene: TRBV9
abundance: NA
d_gene: TRBD1

CDR3aa: CASSYAAGRNTGELFF
CDR3nt: TGTGCCAGCAGTTACGCCGCAGGGCGAAACACCGGGGAGCTGTTTTTT
j_gene: TRBJ2-2
v_gene: TRBV6-5
abundance: NA
d_gene: NA

CDR3aa: CASSHPGGEGGYTF
CDR3nt: TGTGCCAGCAGTCACCCAGGGGGCGAGGGTGGCTACACCTTC
j_gene: TRBJ1-2
v_gene: TRBV6-5
abundance: once
d_gene: TRBD1

CDR3aa: CASSLAGRRDYNEQFF
CDR3nt: TGTGCCAGCAGCTTAGCGGGTCGGCGGGACTACAATGAGCAGTTCTTC
j_gene: TRBJ2-1
v_gene: TRBV7-2
abundance: few
d_gene: NA

CDR3aa: CASSEVRGRNTEAFF
CDR3nt: TGTGCCAGCAGTGAGGTCCGGGGGAGGAACACTGAAGCTTTCTTT
j_gene: TRBJ1-1
v_gene: TRBV2
abundance: NA
d_gene: NA

CDR3aa: CASSNRVLNEKLFF
CDR3nt: TGTGCCAGCAGCAACCGGGTTCTAAATGAAAAACTGTTTTTT
j_gene: TRBJ1-4
v_gene: TRBV7-7
abundance: NA
d_gene: NA

CDR3aa: CASSSLSGGLSSPLHF
CDR3nt: TGTGCCAGCAGCTCCCTTTCAGGGGGCCTTAGTTCACCCCTCCACTTT
j_gene: TRBJ1-6
v_gene: TRBV7-3
abundance: NA
d_gene: TRBD1

CDR3aa: CASSFGSGGHTGELFF
CDR3nt: TGTGCCAGCAGCTTCGGCAGCGGGGGCCACACCGGGGAGCTGTTTTTT
j_gene: TRBJ2-2
v_gene: TRBV7-3
abundance: NA
d_gene: TRBD2

CDR3aa: CASSRQQNEQFF
CDR3nt: TGCGCCAGCAGCCGACAACAGAATGAGCAGTTCTTC
j_gene: TRBJ2-1
v_gene: TRBV5-1
abundance: NA
d_gene: NA

CDR3aa: CAISRGQGSRGYTF
CDR3nt: TGTGCCATCAGCCGGGGACAGGGGAGTAGGGGCTACACCTTC
j_gene: TRBJ1-2
v_gene: TRBV10-3
abundance: NA
d_gene: TRBD1

CDR3aa: CARPGQNLRVDSPLHF
CDR3nt: TGCGCCAGGCCGGGACAAAACCTGAGAGTCGATTCACCCCTCCACTTT
j_gene: TRBJ1-6
v_gene: TRBV5-1
abundance: few
d_gene: NA

CDR3aa: CASSALGAQETEAFF
CDR3nt: TGTGCCAGCAGTGCCCTAGGGGCCCAGGAGACTGAAGCTTTCTTT
j_gene: TRBJ1-1
v_gene: TRBV25-1
abundance: NA
d_gene: NA

CDR3aa: CASSLASGGYNEQFF
CDR3nt: TGTGCCAGCAGCTTAGCTAGCGGGGGATACAATGAGCAGTTCTTC
j_gene: TRBJ2-1
v_gene: TRBV7-2
abundance: NA
d_gene: TRBD2

CDR3aa: CASSLTGDRVNSPLHF
CDR3nt: TGTGCCAGCAGCCTGACCGGGGACAGGGTTAATTCACCCCTCCACTTT
j_gene: TRBJ1-6
v_gene: TRBV7-2
abundance: few
d_gene: TRBD1

CDR3aa: CASRGEKGPDTQYF
CDR3nt: TGTGCCAGCAGGGGAGAGAAAGGGCCAGATACGCAGTATTTT
j_gene: TRBJ2-3
v_gene: TRBV28
abundance: NA
d_gene: NA

CDR3aa: CASSDLRDRGRRYF
CDR3nt: TGTGCCAGCAGCGACCTTCGGGACAGGGGCAGGAGGTACTTC
j_gene: TRBJ2-7
v_gene: TRBV3-1/TRBV3-2
abundance: few
d_gene: TRBD1

CDR3aa: CASSSVTGATYEQYF
CDR3nt: TGTGCCAGTAGTAGTGTAACAGGAGCAACCTACGAGCAGTACTTC
j_gene: TRBJ2-7
v_gene: TRBV19
abundance: NA
d_gene: NA

CDR3aa: CASSQGYGYTF
CDR3nt: TGTGCCAGCAGCCAGGGATATGGCTACACCTTC
j_gene: TRBJ1-2
v_gene: TRBV12-3/TRBV12-4
abundance: NA
d_gene: NA

CDR3aa: CASSPGQGGTGELFF
CDR3nt: TGTGCCAGCAGCCCGGGACAGGGTGGAACCGGGGAGCTGTTTTTT
j_gene: TRBJ2-2
v_gene: TRBV11-1
abundance: NA
d_gene: TRBD1

CDR3aa: CASSLGIGNTQYF
CDR3nt: TGTGCCAGCAGCTTGGGAATCGGGAATACGCAGTATTTT
j_gene: TRBJ2-3
v_gene: TRBV5-6
abundance: NA
d_gene: NA

CDR3aa: CSVLGTGDTPQHF
CDR3nt: TGCAGCGTTTTAGGGACAGGGGACACTCCCCAGCATTTT
j_gene: TRBJ1-5
v_gene: TRBV29-1
abundance: NA
d_gene: TRBD1

CDR3aa: CASSHGTDEAFF
CDR3nt: TGTGCCAGCAGCCACGGGACAGATGAAGCTTTCTTT
j_gene: TRBJ1-1
v_gene: TRBV3-1/TRBV3-2
abundance: NA
d_gene: TRBD1

CDR3aa: CSVEDRGQGLNTEAFF
CDR3nt: TGCAGCGTTGAAGATAGGGGACAGGGATTGAACACTGAAGCTTTCTTT
j_gene: TRBJ1-1
v_gene: TRBV29-1
abundance: NA
d_gene: TRBD1

CDR3aa: CASSLEGGGAYEQFF
CDR3nt: TGTGCCAGCAGCTTAGAGGGCGGGGGGGCATATGAGCAGTTCTTC
j_gene: TRBJ2-1
v_gene: TRBV7-6
abundance: NA
d_gene: TRBD2

CDR3aa: CASSVRESYGYTF
CDR3nt: TGTGCCAGCAGTGTACGGGAAAGCTATGGCTACACCTTC
j_gene: TRBJ1-2
v_gene: TRBV6-4
abundance: NA
d_gene: NA

CDR3aa: CASSEAGGRNEQFF
CDR3nt: TGCGCCAGCAGTGAGGCAGGGGGTCGGAATGAGCAGTTCTTC
j_gene: TRBJ2-1
v_gene: TRBV10-2
abundance: NA
d_gene: TRBD1

CDR3aa: CASSLGRSSDTQYF
CDR3nt: TGTGCCAGCAGCTTAGGGAGGAGCTCAGATACGCAGTATTTT
j_gene: TRBJ2-3
v_gene: TRBV11-3
abundance: NA
d_gene: NA

CDR3aa: CASSPRGGPDTQYF
CDR3nt: TGTGCCAGCAGCCCGCGGGGGGGCCCAGATACGCAGTATTTT
j_gene: TRBJ2-3
v_gene: TRBV7-8
abundance: NA
d_gene: TRBD2

CDR3aa: CAIQTLLGSYGYTF
CDR3nt: TGTGCCATTCAAACCCTGCTCGGGAGCTATGGCTACACCTTC
j_gene: TRBJ1-2
v_gene: TRBV10-3
abundance: NA
d_gene: NA

CDR3aa: CASSQDRWAGNTEAFF
CDR3nt: TGCGCCAGCAGCCAAGATCGTTGGGCAGGGAACACTGAAGCTTTCTTT
j_gene: TRBJ1-1
v_gene: TRBV4-1
abundance: once
d_gene: NA